The 23 T cell receptor beta chains reported below all come from one sample, sequenced in a study of T cells after yellow fever vaccination. One entry per CDR3 protein, called by TCRdb with MiXCR from the 5' RACE reads. The data show 300,000 to 400,000 distinct CDR3 sequences, with roughly an eighth seen just once and more than 3% held by the top ten. The input for sequencing was CD4+ T cells sorted from PBMCs, taken 15 days after the yellow fever booster vaccination. These receptors were obtained from a man aged 18 to 29 who received the YFV17D yellow fever vaccine.

A few counts support this clonotype. The CDR3 coding sequence is TGTGCCAGCACCCTGGCGGGGGGGCCCTATAGCAATCAGCCCCAGCATTTT. It specifies CASTLAGGPYSNQPQHF. The chain couples TRBV6-1 to TRBJ1-5; D may be TRBD1 (6 bases). V dropped 7 bases and J dropped 0 bases, with 19 bases sitting between them. CDR3 length equals 17 residues. Germline-derived CDR1 and CDR2 are MNHNS and SASEGT.

This clonotype came up a few times. This chain joins TRBV7-8 and TRBJ1-5, with a possible D match to TRBD1 (5 bases). Deletions cut 8 bases from V and 1 base from J, with 12 bases between. CDR1 is SGHVS, CDR2 FQNEAQ, per germline. The CDR3 is made up of 14 amino acids. The CDR3 here is CASAIYRSNQPQHF. The DNA of the CDR3 is TGTGCCAGCGCCATTTACAGGAGCAATCAGCCCCAGCATTTT.

This clonotype has just a few counts. The chain employs TRBV19 and TRBJ2-7; D is possibly TRBD2 (5 bases). The germline V and J ends were trimmed by 9 bases and 6 bases, with 12 bases remaining between them. There are 11 residues in the CDR3. Germline V gives CDR1 LNHDA, CDR2 SQIVND (reference sequence). In nucleotides, the CDR3 is TGTGCCAGATCCCCTCGGGGCGAGCAGTACGTC. It is translated as CARSPRGEQYV.

This clonotype was detected a few times. The rearrangement links TRBV12-3 or TRBV12-4 to TRBJ1-2, with TRBD1 identical over 9 bases. V trimming: 2 bases; J trimming: 0 bases; junction bases outside the gene matches: 7. CDR3 length: 17 residues. This CDR3 is CASSLWGTGIPNYGYTF. As DNA, the CDR3 is TGTGCCAGCAGTTTATGGGGGACAGGGATTCCTAACTATGGCTACACCTTC.

The CDR3 here is CAITPDSNQPQHF. The DNA of the CDR3 is TGTGCCATCACCCCGGATAGCAATCAGCCCCAGCATTTT. The chain recombines TRBV10-3 with TRBJ1-5; D remains unclear. This CDR3 contains 13 residues. V was trimmed by 7 bases and J by 0 bases, leaving 7 bases between them. The V gene's germline CDR1 is ENHRY and CDR2 SYGVKD.

This clonotype was observed many times. The CDR3 reads CASSYFGETQYF. The CDR3 region has the DNA TGTGCCAGCAGTTACTTTGGAGAGACCCAGTACTTC. The chain employs TRBV6-2 or TRBV6-3 and TRBJ2-5, with D uncertain. The CDR3 runs to 12 residues. Trimming pared 1 base from V and 4 bases from J, leaving 4 bases between. The germline V gene encodes CDR1 MNHEY and CDR2 SVGEGT.

In this sample, this clonotype turned up a few times. This rearrangement joins TRBV25-1 to TRBJ2-7; D perhaps matches TRBD1 (6 bases). V was shortened by 6 bases and J by 4 bases, with 19 bases between the two germline ends. The V gene's germline CDR1 is MGHDK and CDR2 SYGVNS. The CDR3 runs 15 residues. This CDR3 is CASSSPGTPVYEQYF. The CDR3 DNA reads as TGTGCCAGCAGCTCCCCCGGGACACCTGTTTACGAGCAGTACTTC.

The chain has TRBV20-1 and TRBJ2-2; the D is unclear. V lost 1 base and J lost 5, with 8 bases in between. Germline CDR1 and CDR2: DFQATT and SNEGSKA (reference sequence). The CDR3 length is 13 residues. This chain's CDR3 is CSARAPWTGELFF. The CDR3 DNA reads as TGCAGTGCTAGAGCGCCTTGGACCGGGGAGCTGTTTTTT.

This clonotype was counted between two and nine times. This chain connects TRBV6-5 to TRBJ2-6; unclear D gene. V was trimmed by 2 bases and J by 0 bases, leaving 5 bases between them. CDR1 MNHEY and CDR2 SVGAGI come from the germline V gene. This CDR3 has 15 residues. The CDR3 DNA follows: TGTGCCAGCAGTTACATAAGCTCTGGGGCCAACGTCCTGACTTTC. Translated, it gives CASSYISSGANVLTF.

V gene TRBV2 combines with J gene TRBJ2-5; tentatively, D is TRBD2 (5 bases). CDR3 size: 16 residues. CDR1 and CDR2 (germline): SNHLY, FYNNEI. V lost 4 bases, J lost 1 base, and 16 bases lay in between. For the CDR3, the DNA is TGTGCCAGCAGTGCCCTTGGCCAGCGGAGCCAAGAGACCCAGTACTTC. Translating it yields CASSALGQRSQETQYF.

The sample holds a few counts of this clonotype. This chain connects TRBV29-1 to TRBJ2-5, with 7 bases fitting TRBD2. The junction had 6 bases not matched to a gene; V was cut back by 6 bases and J by 5 bases. This CDR3 is 12 amino acids long. Germline V gene sequence: CDR1 SQVTM, CDR2 ANQGSEA. CDR3 residues: CSVAGEGETQYF. DNA of the CDR3: TGCAGCGTCGCCGGGGAGGGGGAGACCCAGTACTTC.

The genes are TRBV5-1 and TRBJ2-1; tentatively, D is TRBD2 (6 bases). The CDR3 runs 13 residues. Germline CDR1 SGHRS, CDR2 YFSETQ. Trimming stripped 4 bases from V and 9 bases from J, with 14 bases between. The CDR3 spells CASSNSPGGEQFF. For the CDR3, the DNA is TGCGCCAGCAGCAACTCGCCCGGGGGTGAGCAGTTCTTC.

Regarding this clonotype: One end of the junction does not line up with germline, which may come from a read error. The chain employs TRBV7-7 and TRBJ2-2; no clear D. The CDR3 sequence is 15 residues long. The germline V gene has CDR1 SSHAT and CDR2 FNYEAQ (reference sequence). CDR3 bases: TGTGCTAGCAGCTCCGACCCCCTCCGGTCCGGGGAGCTGTTTTTT. It is translated as CASSSDPLRSGELFF.

The genes are TRBV9 and TRBJ1-1; possible D gene TRBD1, 6 bases. CDR1 SGDLS and CDR2 YYNGEE come from the germline V gene. Trimming stripped 6 bases from V and 4 bases from J, with 19 bases between. The CDR3 runs to 15 residues. CDR3 sequence reads: CASTPSPGESTEAFF. The DNA for the CDR3 is TGTGCCAGCACCCCCTCCCCAGGGGAGAGCACTGAAGCTTTCTTT.

The CDR3 loop is CASSLTRADTQYF. CDR3 sequence (DNA): TGTGCCAGCAGCTTAACCAGAGCAGATACGCAGTATTTT. The J gene is TRBJ2-3, the V gene TRBV11-3; no clear D. Per the germline V gene, CDR1 is SGHNT and CDR2 is YENEEA. The V end lost 2 bases, the J end lost 4 bases, and 7 bases lay between the germline ends. The CDR3 has 13 amino acids.

This clonotype occurred many times. The V and J genes are TRBV5-1 and TRBJ2-7, with a possible D match to TRBD1 (5 bases). The CDR3 loop spans 13 amino acids. Germline V CDR1 and CDR2: SGHRS, YFSETQ. The germline V and J ends were trimmed by 0 bases and 1 base, with 5 bases remaining between them. The CDR3 region has the DNA TGCGCCAGCAGCTTGGGACAGTCCTACGAGCAGTACTTC. The encoded protein is CASSLGQSYEQYF.

This clonotype was seen a handful of times. The chain has TRBV5-1 and TRBJ2-1, with TRBD2 matching over 10 bases. V dropped 3 bases and J dropped 14; count of bases not matched to a gene: 20. The CDR3 has 17 residues. CDR1 and CDR2 from the germline V gene are SGHRS and YFSETQ. CDR3 residues: CASSSDAAVGSGGMKFF. DNA of the CDR3: TGCGCCAGCAGCTCCGACGCCGCGGTAGGTAGCGGGGGGATGAAGTTCTTC.

The gene calls are TRBV7-3 and TRBJ2-2; TRBD2 aligns across 7 bases. Germline V gene sequence: CDR1 SGHTA, CDR2 FQGTGA. The CDR3 consists of 15 residues. V dropped 5 bases and J dropped 6; count of bases not matched to a gene: 9. The CDR3 sequence is CASSVGLRSAGELFF. The CDR3 nucleotides are TGTGCCAGCAGCGTGGGACTACGAAGCGCCGGGGAGCTGTTTTTT.

This clonotype has a handful of counts. The chain recombines TRBV24-1 with TRBJ2-1; perhaps D is TRBD1 or TRBD2 (5 bases each). The V end lost 3 bases, the J end lost 9 bases, and 17 bases lay between the germline ends. CDR1 is KGHDR and CDR2 is SFDVKD in the germline V gene. The CDR3 is made up of 15 amino acids. The CDR3 loop is CATSDPGRGFSEQFF. CDR3 coding DNA: TGTGCCACCAGTGATCCGGGACGGGGATTTAGTGAGCAGTTCTTC.

This clonotype was counted between two and nine times. CDR3 nucleotides: TGTGCCAGCATCCCGGGACTAGCGGGGGAGACGCAGTATTTT. The encoded protein is CASIPGLAGETQYF. The rearrangement joins TRBV12-3 or TRBV12-4 to TRBJ2-3; 14 bases agree with TRBD2. J was trimmed by 9 bases and V by 7 bases; bases with no gene match: 6. CDR3 size: 14 residues.

The sample holds many counts of this clonotype. The chain joins TRBV4-3 to TRBJ1-2; 8 bases map to TRBD1. Germline V gene data show CDR1 as LGHNA and CDR2 as YSLEER. Trimming cost V 0 bases and J 8 bases; bases outside gene matches: 5. The CDR3 runs to 14 residues. This CDR3 reads CASSQEAGTGGYTF. The CDR3 bases are TGCGCCAGCAGCCAAGAGGCCGGGACAGGAGGCTACACCTTC.

This clonotype has more than one count but fewer than ten. The chain has TRBV9 and TRBJ2-4, with D maybe TRBD1 (6 bases). CDR1 and CDR2 (germline): SGDLS, YYNGEE. V shed 4 bases and J shed 6 bases, with 11 bases lying between them. CDR3 size: 13 residues. CDR3 in amino acids: CASSLMTGNIQYF. CDR3 nucleotide sequence: TGTGCCAGCAGCCTCATGACAGGAAACATTCAGTACTTC.

This clonotype was detected a few times. The chain has TRBV12-3 or TRBV12-4 and TRBJ2-1, with 13 positions matching TRBD2. V lost 6 bases to trimming and J lost 6 bases; unmatched junction nucleotides: 5. The CDR3 contains 15 residues. The CDR3 nucleotides are TGTGCCAGCAGCACTAGCGGGGGGGCAAGCAATGAGCAGTTCTTC. Amino acid sequence: CASSTSGGASNEQFF.